Listed below are T cell receptor beta chains from one sample, sequenced in a study of tumor-infiltrating lymphocytes in localized non-small cell lung cancer. Some clones are missing from TCRdb's copy, which holds only in-frame ones; the method was immunoSEQ multiplex PCR. The sample records 9,300 or so clones, roughly 76% being singletons. The sequenced sample was uninvolved lung tissue not adjacent to the tumor. These receptors were taken from a human donor with non-small cell lung cancer. CDR3s leave out the opening cysteine and the closing phenylalanine or tryptophan. Each record gives: CDR3 length, J gene, V gene, D gene, CDR3 protein. D genes are given only for firm matches.

13 | TRBJ2-2 | TRBV5-6 | NA | ASSLWQGYGGELF
12 | TRBJ2-1 | TRBV4-2 | NA | ASSQGKESNEQF
15 | TRBJ2-2 | TRBV7-9 | TRBD2 | ASGRASGTREAGELF
10 | TRBJ1-1 | TRBV18 | NA | ASSEQPPEAF
12 | TRBJ1-2 | TRBV11-2 | NA | ASSNTGGAGGYT
10 | TRBJ2-7 | TRBV6-6 | NA | ASRAQGWEQY
13 | TRBJ2-7 | TRBV4-2 | NA | ASSQRPQGTYEQY
15 | TRBJ2-2 | TRBV5-1 | NA | ASRWDPQLANTGELF
13 | TRBJ2-5 | TRBV4-1 | NA | ASSQDENRQETQY
14 | TRBJ2-7 | TRBV4-2 | NA | ASSQVSIGLLNEQY
13 | TRBJ1-2 | TRBV28 | NA | ASSLWKRTGSGYT
12 | TRBJ2-1 | TRBV29-1 | NA | SVEDSAGYNEQF
11 | TRBJ2-7 | TRBV6-1 | TRBD1 | ASVGQGSYEQY
9 | TRBJ1-1 | TRBV29-1 | NA | SVPDSHEAF
13 | TRBJ2-7 | TRBV6-5 | TRBD2 | ASRDLAGGSYEQY
12 | TRBJ2-7 | TRBV19 | NA | ASSISAGRDEQY
10 | TRBJ2-1 | TRBV6-1 | TRBD1 | ASSERTGLGF
12 | TRBJ2-3 | TRBV27 | NA | ASSSRSPGDTQY
11 | TRBJ2-1 | TRBV7-2 | NA | ASSLDYYNEQF
15 | TRBJ2-3 | TRBV7-2 | NA | ASSLRLAVANPDTQY
13 | TRBJ2-7 | TRBV4-1 | TRBD2 | ASSPFSGTNYEQY
10 | TRBJ1-3 | TRBV10-3 | NA | ATGGSGNTIY
13 | TRBJ2-5 | TRBV7-2 | TRBD2 | ASSLALAGGETQY
12 | TRBJ1-1 | TRBV4-1 | NA | ASSLFDVRTEAF
14 | TRBJ2-1 | TRBV28 | TRBD1 | ASRGDSPPPYNEQF
11 | TRBJ2-2 | TRBV30 | NA | AWSVLSGRELF
11 | TRBJ2-5 | TRBV5-1 | TRBD1 | ASRTGERETQY
12 | TRBJ2-2 | TRBV6-4 | NA | ASSDSGSTGELF
16 | TRBJ2-1 | TRBV9 | TRBD2 | ASSVGRGGQELYNEQF
11 | TRBJ1-2 | TRBV30 | NA | AWSSSLQGGYT
11 | TRBJ2-5 | TRBV11-2 | NA | ASRATGGETQY
13 | TRBJ2-7 | TRBV6-1 | TRBD1 | ASSRTGGAGYEQY
12 | TRBJ1-1 | TRBV7-8 | NA | ASSLAGITNEAF
8 | TRBJ1-1 | TRBV20-1 | NA | STSNTEAF
16 | TRBJ2-3 | TRBV10-3 | TRBD2 | AISETGTSGTALDTQY
14 | TRBJ2-2 | TRBV25-1 | TRBD1 | ASSETGQPVTGELF
14 | TRBJ2-3 | TRBV5-1 | NA | ASHRGAAGGIDTQY
13 | TRBJ2-1 | TRBV4-1 | TRBD1 | ASSRDGQASGEQF
12 | TRBJ2-3 | TRBV2 | NA | ASSGVFFTDTQY
13 | TRBJ2-7 | TRBV5-1 | TRBD1 | ASSSGTGPAHEQY
12 | TRBJ2-7 | TRBV19 | NA | ASSPGLTGYEQY
13 | TRBJ2-2 | TRBV6-6 | TRBD1 | ASKTGGTNTGELF
9 | TRBJ2-7 | TRBV27 | NA | ASSFQDKQY
14 | TRBJ2-7 | TRBV19 | NA | ASSKSGTGRLYEQY
13 | TRBJ1-4 | TRBV5-4 | TRBD1 | ASSSMTGPSEKLF
15 | TRBJ2-5 | TRBV5-1 | TRBD2 | ASSLELAGGLSETQY